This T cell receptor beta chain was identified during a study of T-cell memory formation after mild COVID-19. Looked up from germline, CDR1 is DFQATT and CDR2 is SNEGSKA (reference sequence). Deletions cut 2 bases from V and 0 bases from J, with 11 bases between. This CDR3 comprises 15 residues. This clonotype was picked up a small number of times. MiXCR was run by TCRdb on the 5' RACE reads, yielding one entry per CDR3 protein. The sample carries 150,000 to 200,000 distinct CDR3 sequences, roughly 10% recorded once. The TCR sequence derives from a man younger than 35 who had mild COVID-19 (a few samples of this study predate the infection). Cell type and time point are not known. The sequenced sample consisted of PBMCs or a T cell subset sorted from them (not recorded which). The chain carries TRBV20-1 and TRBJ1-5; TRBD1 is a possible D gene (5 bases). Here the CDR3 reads CSARQGYYSNQPQHF. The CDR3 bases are TGCAGTGCTAGACAGGGATATTATAGCAATCAGCCCCAGCATTTT.